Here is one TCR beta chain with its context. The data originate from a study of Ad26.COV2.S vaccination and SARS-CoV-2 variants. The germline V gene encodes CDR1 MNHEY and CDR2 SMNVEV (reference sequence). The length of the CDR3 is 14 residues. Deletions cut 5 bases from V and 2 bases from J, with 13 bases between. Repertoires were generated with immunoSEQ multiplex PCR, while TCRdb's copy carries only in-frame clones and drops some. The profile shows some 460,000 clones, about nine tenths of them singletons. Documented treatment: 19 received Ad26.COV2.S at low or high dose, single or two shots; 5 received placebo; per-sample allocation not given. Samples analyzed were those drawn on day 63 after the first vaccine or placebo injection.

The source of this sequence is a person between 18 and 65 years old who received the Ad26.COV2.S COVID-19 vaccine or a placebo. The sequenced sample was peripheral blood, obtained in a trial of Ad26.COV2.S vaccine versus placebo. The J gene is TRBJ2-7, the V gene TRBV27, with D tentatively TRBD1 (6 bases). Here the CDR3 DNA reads TGTGCCAGCAGTAATGGACAGACCCCCTACGAGCAGTACTTC. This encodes CASSNGQTPYEQYF.